This TCR beta chain is from a study of blood T cells in healthy people across ages. Primers used in a second PCR of about 7 to 12 cycles were a sample-barcoded 5' primer and a J-beta primer mix. TCRdb reprocessed the 5' RACE reads via MiXCR and lists one record per CDR3 protein. Of roughly 1,300,000 distinct CDR3 sequences listed, roughly 60% are singletons. Germline V CDR1 and CDR2: SSHAT, FNYEAQ (reference sequence). This CDR3 has 14 amino acids. Total RNA, at least 5.5 micrograms per sample, came from PBMCs. In regard to this clonotype: The junction shows a germline mismatch at one end, possibly a read error.

Sequencing was performed on blood. This sequence originates from a man in his late teens or twenties in good health. This chain connects TRBV7-7 to TRBJ2-7; tentative D call: TRBD2 (5 bases). DNA for the CDR3: TGTGCCAGCAGCGTAGCGAGGGTCGGGCACGAGCAGTACTTC. Translated: CASSVARVGHEQYF.